This T cell receptor (beta chain) was observed in a study of T cells after yellow fever vaccination. Study in general: Fractions containing few cells were prepared with SMART-Seq v4 Ultra Low Input.

From the 5' RACE reads, TCRdb called clonotypes with MiXCR, one entry per CDR3 protein. The sample lists 60,000 to 85,000 distinct CDR3 sequences; approximately 7.7% were seen once. In this sample, this clonotype turned up a few times. V lost 1 base and J lost 6, with 12 bases in between. There are 15 residues in the CDR3. Sample: CD8+ T cells sorted from PBMCs, taken about 5 days after the first yellow fever vaccination. The receptor's source is a man in his late teens or twenties who received the YFV17D yellow fever vaccine. V usage is TRBV12-3 or TRBV12-4 and J usage is TRBJ2-2; D perhaps matches TRBD1 (6 bases). CDR3 region: CASSLVVRGSGELFF. DNA for the CDR3: TGTGCCAGCAGTTTAGTGGTCAGGGGCTCCGGGGAGCTGTTTTTT.